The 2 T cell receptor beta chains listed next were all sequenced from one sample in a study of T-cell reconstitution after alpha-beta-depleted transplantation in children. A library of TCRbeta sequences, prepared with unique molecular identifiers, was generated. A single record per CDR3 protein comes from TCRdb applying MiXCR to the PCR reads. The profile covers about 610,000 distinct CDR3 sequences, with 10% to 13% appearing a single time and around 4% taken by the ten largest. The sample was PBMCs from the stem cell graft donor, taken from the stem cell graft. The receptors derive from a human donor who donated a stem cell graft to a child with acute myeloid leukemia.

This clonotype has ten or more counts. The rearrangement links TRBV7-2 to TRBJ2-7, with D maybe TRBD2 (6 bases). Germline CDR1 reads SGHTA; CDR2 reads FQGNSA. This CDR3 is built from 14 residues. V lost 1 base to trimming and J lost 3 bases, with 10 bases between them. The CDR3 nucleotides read TGTGCCAGCAGCTTAGTGTCCGGGGGCTACGAGCAGTACTTC. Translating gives CASSLVSGGYEQYF.

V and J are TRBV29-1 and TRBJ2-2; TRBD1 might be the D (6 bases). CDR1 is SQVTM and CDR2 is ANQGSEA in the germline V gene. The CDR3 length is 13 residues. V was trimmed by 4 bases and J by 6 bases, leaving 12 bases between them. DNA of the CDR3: TGCAGCGTTGCAAGGACAGCTGCCGGGGAGCTGTTTTTT. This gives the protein CSVARTAAGELFF.